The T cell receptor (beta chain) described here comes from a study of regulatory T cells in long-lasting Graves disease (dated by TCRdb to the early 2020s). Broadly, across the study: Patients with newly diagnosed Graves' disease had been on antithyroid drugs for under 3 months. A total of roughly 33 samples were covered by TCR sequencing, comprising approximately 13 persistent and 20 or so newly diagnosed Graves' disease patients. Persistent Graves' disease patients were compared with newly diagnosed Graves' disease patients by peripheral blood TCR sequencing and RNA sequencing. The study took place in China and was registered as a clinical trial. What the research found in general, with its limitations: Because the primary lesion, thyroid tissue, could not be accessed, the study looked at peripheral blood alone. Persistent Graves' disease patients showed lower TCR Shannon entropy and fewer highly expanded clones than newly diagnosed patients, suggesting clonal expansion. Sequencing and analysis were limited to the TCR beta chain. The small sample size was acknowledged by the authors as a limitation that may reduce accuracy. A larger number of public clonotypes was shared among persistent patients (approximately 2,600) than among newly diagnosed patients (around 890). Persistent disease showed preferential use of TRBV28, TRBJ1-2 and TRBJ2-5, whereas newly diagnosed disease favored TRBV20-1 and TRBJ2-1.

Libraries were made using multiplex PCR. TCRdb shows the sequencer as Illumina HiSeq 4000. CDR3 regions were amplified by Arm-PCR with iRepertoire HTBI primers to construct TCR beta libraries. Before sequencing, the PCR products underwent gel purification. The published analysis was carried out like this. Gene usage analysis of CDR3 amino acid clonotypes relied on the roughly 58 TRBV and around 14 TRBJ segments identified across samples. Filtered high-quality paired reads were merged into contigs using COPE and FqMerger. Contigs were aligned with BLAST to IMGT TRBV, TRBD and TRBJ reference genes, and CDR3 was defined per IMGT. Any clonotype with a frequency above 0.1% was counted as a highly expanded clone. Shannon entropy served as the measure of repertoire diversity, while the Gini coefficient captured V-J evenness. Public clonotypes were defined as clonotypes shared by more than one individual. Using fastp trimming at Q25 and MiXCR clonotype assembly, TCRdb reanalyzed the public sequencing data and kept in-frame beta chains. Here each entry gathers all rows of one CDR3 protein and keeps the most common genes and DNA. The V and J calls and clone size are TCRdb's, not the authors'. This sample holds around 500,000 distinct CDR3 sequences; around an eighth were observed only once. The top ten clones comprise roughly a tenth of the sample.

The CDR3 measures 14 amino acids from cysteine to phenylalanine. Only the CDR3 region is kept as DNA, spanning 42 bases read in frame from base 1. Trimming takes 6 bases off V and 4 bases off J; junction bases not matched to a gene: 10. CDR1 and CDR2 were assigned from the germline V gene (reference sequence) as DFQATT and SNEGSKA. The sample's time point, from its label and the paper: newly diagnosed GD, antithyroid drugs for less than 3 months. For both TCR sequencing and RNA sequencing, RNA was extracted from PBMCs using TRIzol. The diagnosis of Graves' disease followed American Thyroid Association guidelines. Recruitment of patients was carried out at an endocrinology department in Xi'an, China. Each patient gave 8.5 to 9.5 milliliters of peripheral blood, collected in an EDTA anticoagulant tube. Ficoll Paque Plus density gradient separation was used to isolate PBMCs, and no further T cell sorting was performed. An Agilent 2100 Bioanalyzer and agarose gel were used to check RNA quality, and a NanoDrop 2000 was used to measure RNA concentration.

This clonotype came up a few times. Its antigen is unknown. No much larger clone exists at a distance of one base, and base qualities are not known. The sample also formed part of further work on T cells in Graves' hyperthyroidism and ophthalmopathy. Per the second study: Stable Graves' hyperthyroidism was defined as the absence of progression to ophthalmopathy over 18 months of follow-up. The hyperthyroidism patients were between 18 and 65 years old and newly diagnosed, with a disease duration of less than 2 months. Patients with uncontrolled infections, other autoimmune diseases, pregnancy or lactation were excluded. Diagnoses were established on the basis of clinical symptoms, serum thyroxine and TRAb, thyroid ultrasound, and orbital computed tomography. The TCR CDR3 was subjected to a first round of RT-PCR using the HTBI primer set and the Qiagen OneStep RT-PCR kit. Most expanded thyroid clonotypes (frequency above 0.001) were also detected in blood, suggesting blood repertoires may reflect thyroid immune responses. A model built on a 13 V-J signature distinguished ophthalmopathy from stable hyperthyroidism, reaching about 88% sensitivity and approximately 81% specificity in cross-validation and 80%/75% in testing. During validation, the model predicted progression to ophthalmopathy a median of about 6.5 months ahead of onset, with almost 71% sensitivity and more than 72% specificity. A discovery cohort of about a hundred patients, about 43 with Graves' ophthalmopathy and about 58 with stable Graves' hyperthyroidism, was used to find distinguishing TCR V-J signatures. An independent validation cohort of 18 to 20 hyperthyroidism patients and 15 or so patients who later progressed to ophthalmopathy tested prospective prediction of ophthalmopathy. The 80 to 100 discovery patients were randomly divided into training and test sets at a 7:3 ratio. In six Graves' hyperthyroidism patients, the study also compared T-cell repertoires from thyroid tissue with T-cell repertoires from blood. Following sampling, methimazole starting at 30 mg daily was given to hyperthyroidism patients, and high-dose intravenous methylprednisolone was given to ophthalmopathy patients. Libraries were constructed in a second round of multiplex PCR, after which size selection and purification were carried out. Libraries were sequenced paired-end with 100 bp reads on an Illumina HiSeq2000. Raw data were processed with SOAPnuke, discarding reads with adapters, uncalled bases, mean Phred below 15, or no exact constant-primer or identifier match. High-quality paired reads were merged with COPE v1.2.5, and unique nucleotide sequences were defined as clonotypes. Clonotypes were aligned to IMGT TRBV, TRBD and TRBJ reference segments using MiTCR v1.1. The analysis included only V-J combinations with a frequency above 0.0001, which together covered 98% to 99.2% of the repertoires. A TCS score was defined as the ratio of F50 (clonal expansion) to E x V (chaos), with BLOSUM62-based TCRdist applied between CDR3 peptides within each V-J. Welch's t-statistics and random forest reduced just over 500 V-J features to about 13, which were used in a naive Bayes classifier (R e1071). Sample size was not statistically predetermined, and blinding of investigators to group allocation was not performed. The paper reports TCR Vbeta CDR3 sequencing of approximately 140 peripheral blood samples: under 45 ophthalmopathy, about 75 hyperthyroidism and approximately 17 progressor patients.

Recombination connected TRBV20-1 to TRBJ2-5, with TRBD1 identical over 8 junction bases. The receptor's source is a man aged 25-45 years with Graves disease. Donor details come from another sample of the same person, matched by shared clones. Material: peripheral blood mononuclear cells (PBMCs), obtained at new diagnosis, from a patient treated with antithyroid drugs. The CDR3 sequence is CSARTGILVETQYF. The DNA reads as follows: TGCAGTGCCAGGACAGGGATATTAGTAGAGACCCAGTACTTC.